These 20 T cell receptor beta chains originate from one sample sequenced in a study of T cells after yellow fever vaccination. TCRdb re-called the 5' RACE reads through MiXCR, storing one row per CDR3 protein. The table shows 170,000 or so distinct CDR3 sequences, with about 6.2% occurring only once. This specimen was CD4+ T cells sorted from PBMCs, taken on the day of the first yellow fever vaccination. The receptor set was obtained from a young man who received the YFV17D yellow fever vaccine.

This clonotype was counted ten times or more. The chain combines TRBV6-2 or TRBV6-3 with TRBJ2-7, with a tentative D call TRBD1 (6 bases). The germline V gene has CDR1 MNHEY and CDR2 SVGEGT. The CDR3 has 14 residues. V was clipped by 4 bases and J by 8 bases, with 18 bases between them. CDR3 DNA sequence: TGTGCCAGCAGTTCGGGACAAACTCCGGAACAGCAGTACGTC. Translating it yields CASSSGQTPEQQYV.

V and J are TRBV20-1 and TRBJ1-2; D gene uncertain. CDR3 length: 15 residues. Trimming took 3 bases from V and 2 from J, leaving 16 bases between them. Germline CDR1 reads DFQATT; CDR2 reads SNEGSKA (reference sequence). The CDR3 DNA reads TGCAGTGCTAGTGCTCCCGGGTCGAGGAACTATGGCTACACCTTC. Protein product: CSASAPGSRNYGYTF.

This clonotype was recorded a few times. CDR3 residues: CASSRLTLQAYDGYTF. The CDR3 DNA is TGTGCCAGCAGTCGTCTTACGCTCCAGGCGTACGATGGCTACACCTTC. The chain links TRBV12-3 or TRBV12-4 to TRBJ1-2; the D is unclear. This CDR3 is built from 16 residues. The V end lost 5 bases, the J end lost 6 bases, and 22 bases lay between the germline ends.

This clonotype came up many times. The chain has TRBV30 and TRBJ1-2; TRBD1 matches 9 bases. J gave up 8 bases and V 7 bases, and 11 bases lay outside the gene matches. The CDR3 runs to 13 residues. Germline loops: CDR1 GTSNPN, CDR2 SVGIG (reference sequence). The CDR3 reads CASRVQGADGYTF. The CDR3 nucleotides read TGTGCCTCCCGTGTACAGGGGGCCGACGGCTACACCTTC.

With respect to this clonotype: This may be a read error, as it is one base from a much larger clone. V and J are TRBV7-3 and TRBJ2-7; D possibly corresponds to TRBD2 (5 bases). The CDR3 runs to 14 residues. Germline V gene sequence: CDR1 SGHTA, CDR2 FQGTGA. The CDR3 region has the DNA TGTGACAGCAGCCCCCGGGGAGCGATCAACGAGCAGTACTTC. Protein: CDSSPRGAINEQYF.

Only a few counts were recorded for this clonotype. The gene calls are TRBV20-1 and TRBJ2-7; 11 positions match TRBD2. This CDR3 spans 15 amino acids. Germline V CDR1 and CDR2: DFQATT, SNEGSKA (reference sequence). The V gene end was trimmed by 1 base and the J gene end by 2 bases; junction bases not matched to a gene: 4. This chain's CDR3 is CSARVAGGPTYEQYV. The CDR3 DNA reads TGCAGTGCTAGAGTAGCGGGGGGGCCCACCTACGAGCAGTACGTC.

This clonotype was observed at least ten times. CDR3 sequence reads: CASSFDISSGELFF. In nucleotides, the CDR3 is TGTGCCAGCAGTTTCGACATTTCGAGCGGGGAGCTGTTTTTT. This chain joins TRBV12-3 or TRBV12-4 and TRBJ2-2; D unclear. Trimming cost V 3 bases and J 7 bases, with 12 bases left between them. This CDR3 contains 14 residues.

This chain links TRBV12-3 or TRBV12-4 with TRBJ1-2; possible D gene TRBD1, 5 bases. Trimming removed 11 bases at V and 6 bases at J, with 19 bases between. The CDR3 length is 13 residues. DNA of the CDR3: TGTGCCCTTTCTAGACAGAGGGCGAATGGCTACACCTTC. It codes for CALSRQRANGYTF.

In its sample, this clonotype was seen many times. This sequence joins TRBV20-1 and TRBJ2-5, with 11 nucleotides matching TRBD2. CDR3 length equals 18 residues. J lost 3 bases, V lost 2 bases, and 14 bases had no gene match. The germline gives CDR1 DFQATT, CDR2 SNEGSKA (reference sequence). CDR3 sequence: CSARTLLAGGLREETQYF. CDR3 sequence (DNA): TGCAGTGCTAGAACTCTTCTAGCGGGGGGCCTGAGGGAAGAGACCCAGTACTTC.

This clonotype was counted between two and nine times. The chain uses TRBV6-5 and TRBJ1-2; D gene uncertain. Looked up from germline, CDR1 is MNHEY and CDR2 is SVGAGI. V dropped 0 bases and J dropped 3 bases, with 14 bases sitting between them. There are 16 residues in the CDR3. This CDR3 reads CASSYSGRAKYYGYTF. The CDR3 DNA follows: TGTGCCAGCAGTTACTCAGGCCGTGCCAAGTACTATGGCTACACCTTC.

The chain joins TRBV4-3 to TRBJ2-5, with D unclear. Germline values: CDR1 LGHNA, CDR2 YSLEER. This CDR3 is 13 amino acids long. With 0 bases removed from V and 3 bases from J, the gap between germline ends came to 5 bases. The CDR3 region is CASSQDLEETQYF. In DNA, the CDR3 is TGCGCCAGCAGCCAAGATTTGGAAGAGACCCAGTACTTC.

The sample holds many counts of this clonotype. The V gene is TRBV28, the J gene TRBJ2-5; 8 bases are shared with TRBD1. The germline V gene has CDR1 MDHEN and CDR2 SYDVKM. CDR3 length equals 12 residues. The J segment lost 10 bases and the V segment lost 6 bases, leaving 7 bases of the junction unmatched. The CDR3 loop reads CASSRQGSGQYF. CDR3 DNA sequence: TGTGCCAGCAGCCGACAGGGGAGCGGCCAGTACTTC.

Only a few counts were recorded for this clonotype. This chain uses TRBV19 with TRBJ2-1, with 8 bases that match TRBD2. From germline, CDR1 is LNHDA and CDR2 SQIVND (reference sequence). CDR3 length: 14 residues. V trimming: 2 bases; J trimming: 7 bases; junction bases outside the gene matches: 4. DNA for the CDR3: TGTGCCAGTAGTATATCGCCGGGGGGGAATGAGCAGTTCTTC. It translates to CASSISPGGNEQFF.

The sample holds a few counts of this clonotype. This chain connects TRBV7-9 to TRBJ2-2; D is undetermined. Trimming pared 5 bases from V and 3 bases from J, leaving 10 bases between. Germline assignment: CDR1 SEHNR and CDR2 FQNEAQ (reference sequence). The length of the CDR3 is 14 residues. The CDR3 coding sequence is TGTGCCAGCAGCGTCGGGCTCCACACCGGGGAGCTGTTTTTT. Protein product: CASSVGLHTGELFF.

This clonotype was observed at least ten times. The rearrangement joins TRBV6-1 to TRBJ2-1; 9 bases line up with TRBD2. CDR1 and CDR2 (germline): MNHNS, SASEGT. The CDR3 covers 15 residues. V dropped 7 bases and J dropped 1; count of bases not matched to a gene: 5. This CDR3 reads CASIRSGGSYNEQFF. CDR3 nucleotide sequence: TGTGCCAGCATCCGTAGCGGGGGTTCCTACAATGAGCAGTTCTTC.

This clonotype was seen a handful of times. The rearrangement links TRBV9 to TRBJ2-5, with D possibly TRBD1 on 5 matching bases. The CDR3 contains 16 residues. V was pared by 0 bases and J by 5 bases, with 17 bases between. In germline, CDR1 is SGDLS, CDR2 YYNGEE. CDR3 sequence reads: CASSVGVSVKGETQYF. In DNA, the CDR3 is TGTGCCAGCAGCGTAGGCGTCTCGGTTAAGGGGGAGACCCAGTACTTC.

This clonotype showed up many times. This chain connects TRBV10-3 to TRBJ2-3; D ambiguous. CDR3 length: 14 residues. Germline V gene lookup returns CDR1 ENHRY and CDR2 SYGVKD. The ends were cut back, 10 bases at V and 6 bases at J, with 20 bases in the middle. The CDR3 loop is CASFGFPSTDTQYF. The CDR3 coding sequence is TGTGCCAGTTTTGGATTCCCCTCCACGGATACGCAGTATTTT.

This clonotype was seen more than once but under ten times. The rearrangement uses TRBV10-1 and TRBJ2-3; 9 bases are a match to TRBD2. The V segment lost 3 bases and the J segment 7 bases; nucleotides outside the gene matches: 11. The germline V gene has CDR1 WNHNN and CDR2 SYGVQD (reference sequence). CDR3 size: 16 residues. In DNA, the CDR3 is TGCGCCAGCAGTGATGTCCAGCGGGGGGTTGTGAATACGCAGTATTTT. It translates to CASSDVQRGVVNTQYF.

In this sample, this clonotype turned up a few times. The genes are TRBV23-1 and TRBJ2-7; 9 positions agree with TRBD1. TRBV23-1 is an ORF; its function is uncertain. The CDR3 runs to 15 residues. The V gene end was trimmed by 6 bases and the J gene end by 0 bases; junction bases not matched to a gene: 6. CDR3 bases: TGCGCCAGCAGCCCTTCGACAGGGGGCTCCTACGAGCAGTACTTC. Protein product: CASSPSTGGSYEQYF.

This clonotype was seen a handful of times. The V and J genes are TRBV5-1 and TRBJ1-2, with 9 bases aligning to TRBD1. J was trimmed by 6 bases and V by 4 bases; bases with no gene match: 10. The CDR3 is 15 residues long. Germline values: CDR1 SGHRS, CDR2 YFSETQ. The CDR3 bases are TGCGCCAGCAGCCTGGACAGGGGTGTAGGGGATGGCTACACCTTC. Translation gives CASSLDRGVGDGYTF.